This passage covers 26 T cell receptor beta chains from one sample sequenced in a study of blood T cell repertoires in COVID-19. Libraries were prepared by immunoSEQ multiplex PCR; TCRdb keeps only in-frame clonotypes and omits some of them. Found here are over 250,000 clones, about 87% of them singletons; the top ten hold 2% to 3%. Source material: peripheral blood. All receptors derive from a woman aged 50 to 65 with acute or convalescent COVID-19.

The V gene is TRBV4-2, the J gene TRBJ1-2; TRBD1 might be the D (5 bases). The length of the CDR3 is 16 residues. The ends were cut back, 1 base at V and 0 bases at J, with 12 bases in the middle. Looked up from germline, CDR1 is LGHNA and CDR2 is YNFKEQ. The CDR3: CASSQAPTETNYGYTF. As DNA, the CDR3 is TGTGCCAGCAGCCAAGCTCCGACAGAGACTAACTATGGCTACACCTTC.

The rearrangement joins TRBV28 to TRBJ1-5; 9 bases are a match to TRBD1. Germline-derived CDR1 and CDR2 are MDHEN and SYDVKM. CDR3 length: 16 amino acids. The V gene end was trimmed by 6 bases and the J gene end by 8 bases; junction bases not matched to a gene: 14. The CDR3 coding sequence is TGTGCCAGCAGCCCACCGGGGACAGGGCGAGGTAAGCCCCAGCATTTT. As protein: CASSPPGTGRGKPQHF.

The CDR3 coding sequence is TGTGCCAGCAGTTTAGACAGCCTGGGTTATACAGATACGCAGTATTTT. Translation gives CASSLDSLGYTDTQYF. The genes are TRBV27 and TRBJ2-3, with TRBD1 as a possible D gene (5 bases). The CDR3 spans 16 residues. Trimming removed 2 bases from V and 3 bases from J, with 15 bases in between. Germline CDR1 MNHEY, CDR2 SMNVEV (reference sequence).

The sample holds one count of this clone. The CDR3, as DNA: TGTGCCAGCAGTTTAGGGTCCGGGATCCTCGACTACGAGCAGTACTTC. Residues: CASSLGSGILDYEQYF. V and J are TRBV28 and TRBJ2-7, with D possibly matching TRBD2 (5 bases). Germline CDR1 and CDR2: MDHEN and SYDVKM. V was trimmed by 2 bases and J by 3 bases, leaving 17 bases between them. There are 16 residues in the CDR3.

The gene calls are TRBV4-3 and TRBJ2-7, with 9 bases lining up with TRBD1. Germline-derived CDR1 and CDR2 are LGHNA and YSLEER. CDR3 size: 16 residues. Trimming took 4 bases from V and 0 from J; bases not matched to a gene: 7. The CDR3 DNA reads TGCGCCAGCAGCCGATCGGACAGGGGAAGCTCCTACGAGCAGTACTTC. The encoded protein is CASSRSDRGSSYEQYF.

V is TRBV24-1 and J is TRBJ2-1; 14 bases agree with TRBD2. With 10 bases clipped from V and 8 bases from J, the junction kept 6 bases outside the gene matches. Germline V lookup: CDR1 KGHDR, CDR2 SFDVKD. The CDR3 runs to 14 residues. The CDR3: CATAGTSGSYEQFF. In nucleotides, the CDR3 is TGTGCCACAGCCGGGACTAGCGGGAGCTATGAGCAGTTCTTC.

This chain links TRBV27 with TRBJ1-1; a possible D gene is TRBD1 (5 bases). The germline V gene encodes CDR1 MNHEY and CDR2 SMNVEV (reference sequence). The CDR3 length is 13 residues. The V end was cut by 3 bases, the J end by 4 bases, with 9 bases between. This CDR3 is CASSFNQGTEAFF. CDR3 DNA sequence: TGTGCCAGCAGTTTTAACCAGGGCACTGAAGCTTTCTTT.

The chain combines TRBV4-2 with TRBJ1-2; tentative D call: TRBD1 (6 bases). The germline CDR1 and CDR2 sequences are LGHNA and YNFKEQ. This CDR3 contains 15 residues. The V and J ends lost 3 bases and 2 bases respectively, with 13 bases between them. CDR3 sequence: CASSHGQTTNYGYTF. DNA for the CDR3: TGTGCCAGCAGCCACGGACAGACCACGAACTATGGCTACACCTTC.

Here the CDR3 reads CASSQYSGRAGDEQFF. DNA for the CDR3: TGCGCCAGCAGCCAATATAGCGGGAGGGCCGGGGATGAGCAGTTCTTC. The chain is built from TRBV4-1 and TRBJ2-1, with 11 bases that match TRBD2. The trim removed 2 bases at V and 8 bases at J, leaving 8 bases unmatched. The CDR3 contains 16 residues. The germline gives CDR1 MGHRA, CDR2 YSYEKL.

The J gene is TRBJ1-4, the V gene TRBV4-1; possible D gene TRBD1, 5 bases. Germline V lookup: CDR1 MGHRA, CDR2 YSYEKL. Trimming left V 0 bases short and J 0 bases short, with 11 bases between. The CDR3 totals 17 residues. The CDR3 DNA reads as TGCGCCAGCAGCCAAGAAACAGGAATTGCAACTAATGAAAAACTGTTTTTT. Protein product: CASSQETGIATNEKLFF.

This clone was counted only a few times. The chain uses TRBV7-2 and TRBJ2-7, with 9 bases lining up with TRBD1. Per the germline V gene, CDR1 is SGHTA and CDR2 is FQGNSA. This CDR3 spans 13 amino acids. V lost 1 base to trimming and J lost 7 bases; unmatched junction nucleotides: 2. The CDR3 nucleotides are TGTGCCAGCAGCTTAGGACAGGGGGATGAGCAGTACTTC. Protein product: CASSLGQGDEQYF.

This rearrangement joins TRBV5-1 to TRBJ2-4, with 7 bases that match TRBD1. This CDR3 has 16 residues. Unmatched junction bases numbered 6, after V lost 0 bases and J lost 3 bases. Germline V gene lookup returns CDR1 SGHRS and CDR2 YFSETQ. The CDR3 sequence: CASSLERGQGKNIQYF. The CDR3 DNA reads TGCGCCAGCAGCTTGGAAAGGGGGCAAGGCAAAAACATTCAGTACTTC. Variable domain in full (rest from reference TRBV5-1 and TRBJ2-4): KAGVTQTPRYLIKTRGQQVTLSCSPISGHRSVSWYQQTPGQGLQFLFEYFSETQRNKGNFPGRFSGRQFSNSRSEMNVSTLELGDSALYLCASSLERGQGKNIQYFGAGTRLSVL.

The CDR3 DNA is TGTGCCAGCAGCTTGGGGGGCCAGGTGGGAGAGCAGTACTTC. Its translation is CASSLGGQVGEQYF. The chain uses TRBV5-4 and TRBJ2-7; perhaps TRBD1 as D (5 bases). Trimming cost V 0 bases and J 7 bases, with 14 bases left between them. Germline V gene data show CDR1 as SGHNT and CDR2 as YYREEE (reference sequence). This CDR3 comprises 14 residues.

This chain links TRBV7-9 with TRBJ2-3; 8 bases map to TRBD2. After removal of 7 bases from V and 7 bases from J, the junction contained 7 bases not matched to a gene. This CDR3 has 13 amino acids. Germline values: CDR1 SEHNR, CDR2 FQNEAQ (reference sequence). In DNA, the CDR3 is TGTGCCAGCATTCGCGGGAGGTCGAATACGCAGTATTTT. It encodes CASIRGRSNTQYF.

The CDR3 here is CASSPLGLQETQYF. The CDR3 bases are TGCGCCAGCAGCCCCCTCGGACTCCAAGAGACCCAGTACTTC. This chain links TRBV4-1 with TRBJ2-5, with D perhaps TRBD2 (5 bases). There are 14 residues in the CDR3. The V and J ends lost 4 bases and 1 base respectively, with 10 bases between them. Germline V gene data show CDR1 as MGHRA and CDR2 as YSYEKL.

V is TRBV28 and J is TRBJ1-2, with 8 positions matching TRBD1. The CDR3 contains 14 residues. Germline assignment: CDR1 MDHEN and CDR2 SYDVKM. V lost 6 bases and J lost 3; bases outside the gene matches: 6. CDR3 nucleotides: TGTGCCAGCAGACAAAGGGACAGGTACTATGGCTACACCTTC. Its translation: CASRQRDRYYGYTF.

The V call is TRBV7-8, the J call TRBJ1-3; no reliable D call. Germline V gives CDR1 SGHVS, CDR2 FQNEAQ. There are 14 residues in the CDR3. Between the trimmed V and J ends, which lost 6 bases and 3 bases, there was a span of 12 bases. CDR3: CASSTYSIGNTIYF. CDR3 DNA: TGTGCCAGCAGTACCTACAGTATTGGAAACACCATATATTTT.

The chain couples TRBV7-2 to TRBJ2-7; TRBD2 aligns across 9 bases. Per the germline V gene, CDR1 is SGHTA and CDR2 is FQGNSA. V was pared by 1 base and J by 4 bases, with 2 bases of the junction left unmatched. This CDR3 comprises 14 residues. In nucleotides, the CDR3 is TGTGCCAGCAGCTTAGTAGGACTAGCGTACGAGCAGTACTTC. This codes for CASSLVGLAYEQYF.

V gene TRBV27 combines with J gene TRBJ2-1; 12 bases match TRBD2. Per the germline V gene, CDR1 is MNHEY and CDR2 is SMNVEV (reference sequence). The CDR3 length is 20 residues. V dropped 5 bases and J dropped 1; count of bases not matched to a gene: 15. The CDR3 here is CASSPGTSGSWSGSYNEQFF. DNA of the CDR3: TGTGCCAGCAGTCCCGGGACTAGCGGGTCTTGGTCGGGATCCTACAATGAGCAGTTCTTC.

This chain connects TRBV28 to TRBJ2-3; the D is unclear. The CDR3 runs 14 residues. Per the germline V gene, CDR1 is MDHEN and CDR2 is SYDVKM. The V and J ends lost 3 bases and 2 bases respectively, with 9 bases between them. The CDR3 sequence is CASSLRQFTDTQYF. CDR3 DNA sequence: TGTGCCAGCAGTTTGAGGCAGTTCACAGATACGCAGTATTTT.

This chain links TRBV10-3 with TRBJ2-2; TRBD2 matches at 14 bases. The V gene's germline CDR1 is ENHRY and CDR2 SYGVKD. With V trimmed by 8 bases and J by 6 bases, 5 bases remained unmatched. The CDR3 is 15 residues long. CDR3 DNA: TGTGCCATCCGTGGGACTAGCGGGAGTTCCGGGGAGCTGTTTTTT. This translates into CAIRGTSGSSGELFF.

The chain has TRBV18 and TRBJ1-3, with no clear D. CDR1 is KGHSH, CDR2 LQKENI, per germline. With 8 bases removed from V and 3 bases from J, the gap between germline ends came to 17 bases. The CDR3 is 15 amino acids. CDR3 sequence: CASPTQAFGGNTIYF. The CDR3 DNA reads as TGTGCCAGCCCTACCCAGGCATTCGGTGGAAACACCATATATTTT.

The V and J genes are TRBV5-1 and TRBJ1-1; TRBD1 is a possible D gene (5 bases). Germline CDR1 is SGHRS and CDR2 is YFSETQ. Deletions cut 4 bases from V and 0 bases from J, with 10 bases between. CDR3 length equals 14 residues. The CDR3: CASSEDMMNTEAFF. In nucleotides, the CDR3 is TGCGCCAGCAGCGAGGACATGATGAACACTGAAGCTTTCTTT.

Concerning this clone itself: Other DNA sequences in the sample encode the same CDR3. The V call is TRBV6-5, the J call TRBJ1-1, with D perhaps matching TRBD1 (5 bases). The CDR3 is 13 amino acids. V lost 2 bases, J lost 4 bases, and 8 bases lay in between. Germline V gene sequence: CDR1 MNHEY, CDR2 SVGAGI. DNA for the CDR3: TGTGCCAGCAGTTACGGGGGGTCCACTGAAGCTTTCTTT. As protein: CASSYGGSTEAFF.

This rearrangement joins TRBV27 to TRBJ2-1; TRBD2 agrees at 7 bases. The CDR3 is made up of 15 amino acids. V was pared by 6 bases and J by 10 bases, with 15 bases of the junction left unmatched. The germline gives CDR1 MNHEY, CDR2 SMNVEV (reference sequence). The CDR3 nucleotides read TGTGCCAGCAGACTATCAGGGTTCGGACTAGAGGAGCAGTTCTTC. As protein: CASRLSGFGLEEQFF.

This sequence joins TRBV2 and TRBJ2-5; tentatively, D is TRBD2 (6 bases). This CDR3 contains 15 residues. Trimming took off 11 bases at V and 0 bases at J, with 19 bases between the two ends. Germline V gene data show CDR1 as SNHLY and CDR2 as FYNNEI. DNA of the CDR3: TGTGCCGGTCTCCCCGGGACTCCCTACCAAGAGACCCAGTACTTC. This codes for CAGLPGTPYQETQYF.